This T cell receptor beta chain was sequenced in a study of T cell responses to AZD1222 COVID-19 vaccine. With regard to this clone: Its antigen is unidentified.

Doses given second, at about 4 or about 12 weeks, were pooled. Some clones are missing from TCRdb's copy, which holds only in-frame ones; the method was immunoSEQ multiplex PCR. The sample includes more than 150,000 clones, 94% of them seen just once. Points from the study as a whole: Without day 14 samples, only post-peak T cell repertoires were studied. Among the donors, most were white British and more were female, and clonal diversity was possibly underestimated.

CDR3 length equals 16 residues. The V end lost 1 base, the J end lost 4 bases, and 14 bases lay between the germline ends. The germline CDR1 and CDR2 sequences are MNHNS and SASEGT. The chain joins TRBV6-1 to TRBJ1-3; maybe TRBD1 (5 bases). This specimen was peripheral blood, taken 28 days after the second AZD1222 dose. The origin of this receptor is an adult who received the AZD1222 COVID-19 vaccine. CDR3 region: CASSEVGGAVGNTIYF. Written as DNA, the CDR3 is TGTGCCAGCAGTGAAGTAGGTGGGGCAGTAGGAAACACCATATATTTT.